Presented here are 20 T cell receptor beta chains from one specimen sequenced in a study of pediatric ulcerative colitis. TCRdb keeps only in-frame clones here, not all; method: immunoSEQ multiplex PCR. The sample consists of 55,000 to 80,000 clones, around 80% of them appearing once. What was sequenced was blood. The receptors stem from a boy aged 5-17 years with moderate ulcerative colitis.

The chain uses TRBV10-3 and TRBJ1-4; tentatively, D is TRBD1 (5 bases). Germline assignment: CDR1 ENHRY and CDR2 SYGVKD. Trimming stripped 2 bases from V and 0 bases from J, with 10 bases between. CDR3 length equals 16 residues. The CDR3 here is CAISEEIQATNEKLFF. For the CDR3, the DNA is TGTGCCATCAGTGAGGAGATACAGGCAACTAATGAAAAACTGTTTTTT.

V usage is TRBV5-6 and J usage is TRBJ2-7, with 12 nucleotides matching TRBD1. Germline CDR1 and CDR2: SGHDT and YYEEEE. The CDR3 spans 17 residues. Trimming removed 3 bases from V and 1 base from J; junction bases left unmatched: 8. CDR3 amino acids: CASSWDRGRFGSYEQYF. Here the CDR3 DNA reads TGTGCCAGCAGCTGGGACAGGGGGCGCTTCGGTTCCTACGAGCAGTACTTC.

The CDR3 DNA reads TGTGCCAGCAGCTCCCTAGGAGGGAAGACCCAGTACTTC. This gives the protein CASSSLGGKTQYF. The J gene is TRBJ2-5, the V gene TRBV27; D may be TRBD2 (6 bases). V lost 6 bases, J lost 6 bases, and 14 bases lay in between. Germline CDR1 reads MNHEY; CDR2 reads SMNVEV (reference sequence). There are 13 residues in the CDR3.

In this sample, this clone turned up a few times. The J gene is TRBJ2-7, the V gene TRBV6-5; D is uncertain. Germline V gene sequence: CDR1 MNHEY, CDR2 SVGAGI. The V and J ends lost 2 bases and 0 bases respectively, with 8 bases between them. This CDR3 has 14 amino acids. The CDR3 is CASSYGWSSYEQYF. The CDR3 DNA is TGTGCCAGCAGTTACGGATGGAGCTCCTACGAGCAGTACTTC.

This sequence joins TRBV27 and TRBJ1-5, with D possibly being TRBD1 (6 bases). Trimming stripped 2 bases from V and 3 bases from J, with 11 bases between. Germline lookup yields CDR1 MNHEY and CDR2 SMNVEV (reference sequence). The length of the CDR3 is 15 residues. In DNA, the CDR3 is TGTGCCAGCAGTTTAGATTGGGGGCCCAATCAGCCCCAGCATTTT. It yields the protein CASSLDWGPNQPQHF.

The chain is built from TRBV14 and TRBJ1-2; a weak D match, TRBD1 (5 bases). The CDR3 is 13 residues long. The germline V and J ends were trimmed by 4 bases and 0 bases, with 6 bases remaining between them. Germline CDR1 is SGHDN and CDR2 is FVKESK. The CDR3 bases are TGTGCCAGCAGCCCGACAGCTAACTATGGCTACACCTTC. Amino acid sequence: CASSPTANYGYTF.

The chain links TRBV11-2 to TRBJ1-2; maybe TRBD1 (6 bases). Germline-derived CDR1 and CDR2 are SGHAT and FQNNGV. V lost 5 bases and J 4 bases, leaving 17 bases between the germline ends. The CDR3 has 15 amino acids. This chain's CDR3 is CASSPQGYSLYGYTF. The CDR3 nucleotides are TGTGCCAGCAGCCCCCAGGGGTACAGCCTCTATGGCTACACCTTC.

This chain links TRBV28 with TRBJ1-5; D might be TRBD1 (5 bases). The germline gives CDR1 MDHEN, CDR2 SYDVKM. V lost 3 bases and J lost 5, with 8 bases in between. The CDR3 runs to 13 residues. The CDR3 loop reads CASSLGPHQPQHF. In DNA form, the CDR3 reads TGTGCCAGCAGTTTGGGACCTCATCAGCCCCAGCATTTT.

The chain uses TRBV9 and TRBJ2-3; TRBD2 is a possible D gene (5 bases). V dropped 0 bases and J dropped 4 bases, with 6 bases sitting between them. Germline lookup yields CDR1 SGDLS and CDR2 YYNGEE. The CDR3 is 13 residues long. The CDR3 DNA follows: TGTGCCAGCAGCGTAGGAGGGCCAGATACGCAGTATTTT. It translates to CASSVGGPDTQYF.

The J gene is TRBJ2-3, the V gene TRBV5-1, with 7 bases that match TRBD2. There are 14 residues in the CDR3. Germline V lookup: CDR1 SGHRS, CDR2 YFSETQ. The trim removed 0 bases at V and 2 bases at J, leaving 0 bases unmatched. The CDR3 loop reads CASSLERDTDTQYF. The CDR3 DNA reads TGCGCCAGCAGCTTGGAGCGGGACACAGATACGCAGTATTTT.

This chain connects TRBV27 to TRBJ2-7, with TRBD1 as a possible D gene (6 bases). V was clipped by 5 bases and J by 1 base, with 15 bases between them. This CDR3 has 15 amino acids. CDR1 MNHEY and CDR2 SMNVEV come from the germline V gene (reference sequence). The CDR3 is CASSHRVGYSYEQYF. CDR3 coding DNA: TGTGCCAGCAGTCACAGGGTGGGTTATTCCTACGAGCAGTACTTC.

The chain is built from TRBV27 and TRBJ1-5; 7 positions match TRBD1. The junction had 2 bases not matched to a gene; V was cut back by 0 bases and J by 0 bases. CDR3 length equals 16 residues. Germline CDR1 MNHEY, CDR2 SMNVEV (reference sequence). CDR3 nucleotides: TGTGCCAGCAGTTTATCGGGACAGTCTAGCAATCAGCCCCAGCATTTT. Translation: CASSLSGQSSNQPQHF.

The rearrangement joins TRBV6-5 to TRBJ1-1, with TRBD1 identical over 8 bases. Germline CDR1 is MNHEY and CDR2 is SVGAGI. The length of the CDR3 is 14 residues. J was trimmed by 1 base and V by 6 bases; bases with no gene match: 4. The chain's CDR3 is CASRPDRGNTEAFF. DNA for the CDR3: TGTGCCAGCAGACCCGACAGGGGGAACACTGAAGCTTTCTTT.

V usage is TRBV7-2 and J usage is TRBJ1-1, with D unclear. V was trimmed by 5 bases and J by 5 bases, leaving 15 bases between them. This CDR3 has 14 amino acids. The germline V gene has CDR1 SGHTA and CDR2 FQGNSA. The CDR3 bases are TGTGCCAGCAGCCCAAGACACCTACAGACTGAAGCTTTCTTT. As protein: CASSPRHLQTEAFF. The variable domain in full, with the rest retrieved from reference TRBV7-2 and TRBJ1-1, is GAGVSQSPSNKVTEKGKDVELRCDPISGHTALYWYRQSLGQGLEFLIYFQGNSAPDKSGLPSDRFSAERTGGSVSTLTIQRTQQEDSAVYLCASSPRHLQTEAFFGQGTRLTVV.

This clone was counted once. The chain combines TRBV4-2 with TRBJ1-5; TRBD1 agrees at 8 bases. V lost 0 bases, J lost 4 bases, and 14 bases stayed unmatched. The CDR3 runs to 19 residues. Germline V gene data show CDR1 as LGHNA and CDR2 as YNFKEQ. CDR3 in DNA: TGTGCCAGCAGCCAAGATCCCGGGCTACAGGGGGAAGGAAATCAGCCCCAGCATTTT. Translated, it gives CASSQDPGLQGEGNQPQHF.

DNA of the CDR3: TGTGCCAGCTCAGGGGGCTGGCAGACAGATACGCAGTATTTT. This encodes CASSGGWQTDTQYF. This chain joins TRBV27 and TRBJ2-3; 8 bases are a match to TRBD1. Germline values: CDR1 MNHEY, CDR2 SMNVEV (reference sequence). J gave up 3 bases and V 8 bases, and 7 bases lay outside the gene matches. The length of the CDR3 is 14 residues.

The V and J genes are TRBV5-4 and TRBJ2-1; D is possibly TRBD1 (6 bases). The CDR3 contains 15 residues. V lost 2 bases and J 7 bases, leaving 16 bases between the germline ends. CDR1 is SGHNT and CDR2 is YYREEE in the germline V gene (reference sequence). Here the CDR3 DNA reads TGTGCCAGCAGCTTAGCCGGGACAAGGCTGAATGAGCAGTTCTTC. It is translated as CASSLAGTRLNEQFF.

The chain couples TRBV7-6 to TRBJ1-1, with TRBD1 matching 9 bases. With V trimmed by 4 bases and J by 5 bases, 11 bases remained unmatched. The CDR3 length is 16 residues. Germline lookup yields CDR1 SGHVS and CDR2 FNYEAQ. The CDR3 sequence is CASSSLQGAAYTEAFF. CDR3 sequence (DNA): TGTGCCAGCAGCTCGTTACAGGGGGCAGCGTATACTGAAGCTTTCTTT.

The chain employs TRBV2 and TRBJ1-6; D might be TRBD1 (6 bases). V was clipped by 4 bases and J by 7 bases, with 17 bases between them. The CDR3 spans 16 residues. From germline, CDR1 is SNHLY and CDR2 FYNNEI. CDR3 region: CASSGNRASRNSPLHF. CDR3 nucleotide sequence: TGTGCCAGCAGTGGAAACAGGGCGAGTCGGAATTCACCCCTCCACTTT.

DNA of the CDR3: TGTGCCAGCAGGGGGCAGAACACAGATACGCAGTATTTT. Amino acid sequence: CASRGQNTDTQYF. The V call is TRBV6-5, the J call TRBJ2-3, with D perhaps matching TRBD1 (5 bases). The CDR3 is 13 residues long. From germline, CDR1 is MNHEY and CDR2 SVGAGI. Trimming removed 6 bases at V and 2 bases at J, with 9 bases between.